A selection of T cell receptor beta chains follows, all from one sample in a study of technical replicates of blood from a handful of donors. Data came from immunoSEQ multiplex PCR; TCRdb stores just in-frame clones and leaves some out. The data contain about 64,000 clones, 80% to 90% of them singletons. Sequencing was done on a sample of PBMCs. The receptors originated from a human donor in good health. Some clones in this sample may be carry-over from other donors' samples. Each CDR3 is given with its conserved first and last residue. A D gene is named only where the DNA matches it firmly. Clone size is shown for a subset of rows, as once, few, many or a class of expanded clone.

>NA|TRBV7-3|NA|TRBJ1-1
CASSLIINTEAFF
TGTGCCAGCAGCTTAATAATAAACACTGAAGCTTTCTTT
>NA|TRBV7-9|NA|TRBJ1-2
CASSLVPGSKGYTF
TGTGCCAGCAGCTTAGTTCCAGGGTCTAAAGGCTACACCTTC
>NA|TRBV7-9|NA|TRBJ1-2
CASSPTGTYGYTF
TGTGCCAGCAGCCCAACAGGGACCTATGGCTACACCTTC
>TRBD1|TRBV6-1|NA|TRBJ1-2
CASNQGELYYGYTF
TGTGCCAGCAACCAGGGGGAGCTCTACTATGGCTACACCTTC
>NA|TRBV4-1|NA|TRBJ2-3
CASSPEDNTDTQYF
TGCGCCAGCAGCCCCGAGGATAACACAGATACGCAGTATTTT
>NA|TRBV7-6|few|TRBJ2-3
CASSLDRETQYF
TGTGCCAGCAGCTTAGACAGGGAAACGCAGTATTTT
>TRBD2|TRBV7-2|NA|TRBJ2-7
CASSKASSGTYEQYF
TGTGCCAGCAGCAAAGCATCTAGCGGGACCTACGAGCAGTACTTC
>TRBD2|TRBV18|NA|TRBJ2-1
CASSLVMGLAGGSSYNEQFF
TGTGCCAGCTCACTCGTTATGGGACTAGCGGGAGGAAGCTCCTACAATGAGCAGTTCTTC
>TRBD1|TRBV29-1|once|TRBJ1-2
CSVTGRDRGASYGYTF
TGCAGCGTTACCGGCCGGGACAGGGGCGCCTCCTATGGCTACACCTTC
>TRBD1|TRBV7-9|NA|TRBJ1-5
CASSLGTGSNQPQHF
TGTGCCAGCAGCTTAGGGACAGGGTCCAATCAGCCCCAGCATTTT
>TRBD2|TRBV5-8|NA|TRBJ2-4
CASSPGLAGGLAKNIQYF
TGTGCCAGCAGCCCCGGACTAGCGGGAGGTCTAGCCAAAAACATTCAGTACTTC
>TRBD2|TRBV30|NA|TRBJ2-7
CAWGTGAGREQYF
TGTGCCTGGGGTACGGGAGCGGGGCGCGAGCAGTACTTC
>TRBD1|TRBV7-2|NA|TRBJ1-2
CASSPRQGPNYGYTF
TGTGCCAGCAGCCCAAGACAGGGCCCAAACTATGGCTACACCTTC
>TRBD1|TRBV5-1|few|TRBJ2-1
CASSLNGQGGYNEQFF
TGCGCCAGCAGCCTAAACGGACAGGGCGGCTACAATGAGCAGTTCTTC
>NA|TRBV7-8|NA|TRBJ1-3
CASSRGGNTIYF
TGTGCCAGCAGCCGGGGTGGCAACACCATATATTTT
>NA|TRBV4-2|NA|TRBJ2-3
CASSQDFGSTDTQYF
TGTGCCAGCAGCCAAGATTTTGGCAGCACAGATACGCAGTATTTT
>NA|TRBV19|NA|TRBJ2-1
CDNSSCPNEQFF
TGTGACAACTCTAGCTGCCCCAATGAGCAGTTCTTC
>NA|TRBV2|NA|TRBJ1-3
CASRRQDSGNTIYF
TGTGCCAGCAGGCGACAGGACTCTGGAAACACCATATATTTT
>NA|TRBV5-6|few|TRBJ2-3
CASSFRFYTDTQYF
TGTGCCAGCAGCTTCCGTTTTTACACAGATACGCAGTATTTT
>NA|TRBV18|NA|TRBJ2-1
CASSPPGDSGVSYNEQFF
TGTGCCAGCTCACCTCCGGGGGATAGCGGAGTCTCCTACAATGAGCAGTTCTTC
>NA|TRBV9|NA|TRBJ1-2
CASTTGSNYGYTF
TGTGCCAGCACCACAGGGTCTAACTATGGCTACACCTTC
>NA|TRBV5-6|NA|TRBJ2-7
CASRLHYEQYF
TGTGCCAGCAGACTCCACTACGAGCAGTACTTC
>NA|TRBV5-1|once|TRBJ2-1
CASGPISGNEQFF
TGCGCCAGCGGACCTATTAGCGGAAATGAGCAGTTCTTC
>TRBD1|TRBV2|NA|TRBJ2-2
CASSGQGATGELFF
TGTGCCAGCAGTGGACAGGGGGCTACGGGGGAGCTGTTTTTT
>NA|TRBV7-8|few|TRBJ2-7
CASRNRAGEQYF
TGTGCCAGCAGAAACAGGGCGGGTGAGCAGTACTTC
>NA|TRBV4-3|NA|TRBJ2-7
CASSQFSGSSYEQYF
TGCGCCAGCAGCCAGTTTAGCGGAAGCTCCTACGAGCAGTACTTC
>NA|TRBV9|NA|TRBJ2-3
CASSVSGFGTDTQYF
TGTGCCAGCAGCGTTAGCGGATTTGGCACAGATACGCAGTATTTT
>TRBD1|TRBV7-2|NA|TRBJ1-1
CASSSRDRGRTEAFF
TGTGCCAGCAGCAGCCGGGACAGGGGGCGGACTGAAGCTTTCTTT
>NA|TRBV6-6|NA|TRBJ1-5
CASSRQVVSNQPQHF
TGTGCCAGCAGCCGACAGGTTGTGAGCAATCAGCCCCAGCATTTT
>TRBD1|TRBV19|NA|TRBJ2-5
CASSRDRQGLETQYF
TGTGCCAGTAGTAGGGACAGACAAGGGTTGGAGACCCAGTACTTC
>NA|TRBV10-3|NA|TRBJ1-3
CAIRDSSGNTIYF
TGTGCCATCAGGGACAGCTCTGGAAACACCATATATTTT
>NA|TRBV4-1|NA|TRBJ2-7
CASSQVPGSSYEQYF
TGCGCCAGCAGCCAAGTTCCGGGGAGCTCCTACGAGCAGTACTTC
>TRBD2|TRBV7-9|NA|TRBJ2-2
CASSLVEKRGTGELFF
TGTGCCAGCAGCTTAGTCGAGAAGCGGGGCACCGGGGAGCTGTTTTTT
>TRBD1|TRBV7-6|NA|TRBJ2-6
CASSRGTAGANVLTF
TGTGCCAGCAGCCGAGGGACAGCCGGGGCCAACGTCCTGACTTTC
>NA|TRBV27|NA|TRBJ1-2
CASREQGSGNGYTF
TGTGCCAGCAGGGAACAGGGTTCAGGAAATGGCTACACCTTC
>NA|TRBV5-1|NA|TRBJ1-2
CASSLTVNYGYTF
TGCGCCAGCAGCTTGACAGTGAACTATGGCTACACCTTC
>TRBD2|TRBV5-1|NA|TRBJ2-3
CASSFRILAVSASTDTQYF
TGCGCCAGCAGCTTCAGAATCCTAGCGGTTTCCGCTAGCACAGATACGCAGTATTTT
>TRBD1|TRBV10-3|few|TRBJ1-1
CAISEGTGSTEAFF
TGTGCCATCAGTGAAGGGACAGGGAGCACTGAAGCTTTCTTT
>NA|TRBV4-2|NA|TRBJ1-1
CASSHPDKNTEAFF
TGTGCCAGCAGCCACCCCGACAAGAACACTGAAGCTTTCTTT
>NA|TRBV2|once|TRBJ1-1
CASSEGTAGTEAFF
TGTGCCAGCAGTGAAGGTACAGCGGGCACTGAAGCTTTCTTT
>TRBD1|TRBV4-3|NA|TRBJ1-5
CASSQGGQGSQPQHF
TGCGCCAGCAGCCAAGGGGGACAGGGTAGTCAGCCCCAGCATTTT
>NA|TRBV4-3|NA|TRBJ2-7
CASSQDAGSYEQYF
TGCGCCAGCAGCCAAGATGCAGGGTCCTACGAGCAGTACTTC
>TRBD2|TRBV4-3|NA|TRBJ2-1
CASSQGLAAYNEQFF
TGCGCCAGCAGCCAAGGGCTAGCGGCCTACAATGAGCAGTTCTTC
>NA|TRBV21-1|NA|TRBJ1-1
CASSKGERGYTEAFF
TGTGCCAGCAGCAAAGGAGAAAGGGGGTACACTGAAGCTTTCTTT
>NA|TRBV30|NA|TRBJ2-7
CAWSGSGPPYF
TGTGCCTGGAGTGGAAGCGGCCCTCCGTACTTC
>TRBD2|TRBV11-2|NA|TRBJ2-1
CASSASGIEQFF
TGTGCCAGCAGCGCAAGCGGGATTGAGCAGTTCTTC
>NA|TRBV5-1|NA|TRBJ1-1
CASSAPDRNTEAFF
TGCGCCAGCAGCGCCCCGGACAGGAACACTGAAGCTTTCTTT
>NA|TRBV9|NA|TRBJ2-2
CASSVVSGTGELFF
TGTGCCAGCAGCGTGGTATCCGGCACCGGGGAGCTGTTTTTT
>NA|TRBV27|NA|TRBJ2-7
CASRSGGLEQYF
TGTGCCAGCCGTTCAGGGGGGCTCGAGCAGTACTTC
>NA|TRBV7-9|NA|TRBJ1-6
CASSWDTSSDPLHF
TGTGCCAGCAGCTGGGACACTTCGTCGGACCCCCTCCACTTT
>NA|TRBV12-5|NA|TRBJ2-5
CASGLVPGLGETQYF
TGTGCTAGTGGTTTGGTCCCAGGGTTAGGGGAGACCCAGTACTTC
>NA|TRBV5-4|NA|TRBJ2-7
CASSQDFVEQYF
TGTGCCAGCAGCCAAGACTTTGTCGAGCAGTACTTC
>TRBD1|TRBV4-2|NA|TRBJ1-4
CASSQLPGQGATNEKLFF
TGTGCCAGCAGCCAGTTGCCGGGACAGGGGGCAACTAATGAAAAACTGTTTTTT
>TRBD1|TRBV7-8|NA|TRBJ2-7
CASSLTGDRQYF
TGTGCCAGCAGCCTAACAGGGGATAGGCAGTACTTC
>TRBD2|TRBV9|NA|TRBJ2-3
CASSVGSLAGADTQYF
TGTGCCAGCAGCGTAGGATCTCTAGCGGGAGCAGATACGCAGTATTTT
>TRBD1|TRBV5-1|NA|TRBJ2-7
CASSSTRTGNSEQYF
TGCGCCAGCAGCTCCACCCGGACAGGGAATAGCGAGCAGTACTTC
>NA|TRBV6-1|NA|TRBJ1-4
CASTPTGVANEKLFF
TGTGCCAGCACCCCAACGGGGGTGGCTAATGAAAAACTGTTTTTT
>NA|TRBV27|once|TRBJ1-4
CASSSLVGRGREKLFF
TGTGCCAGCAGTTCCCTTGTAGGCAGGGGACGAGAAAAACTGTTTTTT
>NA|TRBV4-3|NA|TRBJ2-6
CASSRIDSFSGANVLTF
TGCGCCAGCAGCCGGATTGACAGTTTCTCTGGGGCCAACGTCCTGACTTTC